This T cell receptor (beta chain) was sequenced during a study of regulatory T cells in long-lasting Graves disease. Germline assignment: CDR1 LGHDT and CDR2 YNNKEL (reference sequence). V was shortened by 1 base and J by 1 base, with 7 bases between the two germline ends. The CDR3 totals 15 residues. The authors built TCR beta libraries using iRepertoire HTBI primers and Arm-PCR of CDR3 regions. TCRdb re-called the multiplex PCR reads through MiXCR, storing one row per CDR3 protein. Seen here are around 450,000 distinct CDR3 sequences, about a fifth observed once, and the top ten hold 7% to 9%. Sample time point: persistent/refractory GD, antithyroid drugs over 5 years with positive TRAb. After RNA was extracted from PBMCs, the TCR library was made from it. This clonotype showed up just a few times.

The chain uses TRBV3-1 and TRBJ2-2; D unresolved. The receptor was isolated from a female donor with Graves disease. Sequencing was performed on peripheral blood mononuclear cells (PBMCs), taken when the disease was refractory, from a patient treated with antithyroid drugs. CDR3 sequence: CASSQGSQNTGELFF. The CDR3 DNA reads TGTGCCAGCAGCCAAGGTAGTCAGAACACCGGGGAGCTGTTTTTT.